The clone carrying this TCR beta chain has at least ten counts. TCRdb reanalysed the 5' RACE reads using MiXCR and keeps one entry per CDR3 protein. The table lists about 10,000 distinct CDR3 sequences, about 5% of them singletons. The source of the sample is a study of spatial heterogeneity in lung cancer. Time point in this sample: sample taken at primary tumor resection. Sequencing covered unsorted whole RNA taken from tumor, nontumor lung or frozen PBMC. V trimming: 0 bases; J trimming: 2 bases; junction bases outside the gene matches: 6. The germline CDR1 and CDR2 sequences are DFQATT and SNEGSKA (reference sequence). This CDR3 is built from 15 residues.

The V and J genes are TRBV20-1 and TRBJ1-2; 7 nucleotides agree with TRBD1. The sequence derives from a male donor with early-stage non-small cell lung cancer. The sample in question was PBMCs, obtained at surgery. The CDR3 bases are TGCAGTGCTAGAGACGACAGGGCCCAAAACTATGGCTACACCTTC. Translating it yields CSARDDRAQNYGYTF.